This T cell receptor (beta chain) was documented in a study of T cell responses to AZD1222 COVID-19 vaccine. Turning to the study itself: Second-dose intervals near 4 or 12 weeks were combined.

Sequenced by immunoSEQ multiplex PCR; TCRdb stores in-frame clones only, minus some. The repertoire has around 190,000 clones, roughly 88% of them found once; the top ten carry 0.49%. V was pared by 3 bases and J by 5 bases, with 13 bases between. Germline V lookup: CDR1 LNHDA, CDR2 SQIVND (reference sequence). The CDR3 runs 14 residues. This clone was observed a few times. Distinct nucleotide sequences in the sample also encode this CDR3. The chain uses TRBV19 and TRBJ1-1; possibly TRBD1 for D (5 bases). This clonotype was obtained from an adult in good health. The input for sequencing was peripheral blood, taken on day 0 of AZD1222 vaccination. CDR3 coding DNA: TGTGCCAGTAGTATTCTGCAGGGAGGGACTGAAGCTTTCTTT. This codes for CASSILQGGTEAFF.